Below, 10 T cell receptor beta chains from the same sample are listed, as sequenced in a study of Graves' ophthalmopathy and Graves' hyperthyroidism. RNA transcripts provided the template for amplifying TCR beta CDR3 regions. Second-round multiplex PCR came after a first-round RT-PCR that employed HTBI primers. TCRdb analysed the multiplex PCR reads with MiXCR anew, one entry per CDR3 protein. The sample shows over a million distinct CDR3 sequences, about 38% of them seen only once. The sequencing sample was made of peripheral blood or thyroid tissue (not recorded which). These receptors were obtained from an adult man with Graves' hyperthyroidism.

This clonotype was counted many times. The CDR3 sequence is CASSLGIPGANVLTF. The CDR3 nucleotides read TGCGCCAGCAGCTTGGGCATACCTGGGGCCAACGTCCTGACTTTC. The rearrangement uses TRBV5-1 and TRBJ2-6; D uncertain. CDR1 is SGHRS, CDR2 YFSETQ, per germline. CDR3 length: 15 residues. V gave up 0 bases and J gave up 2 bases, with 6 bases separating them.

Comment on this clonotype: Given a much more abundant clone one base away, this may be a read error. The chain recombines TRBV9 with TRBJ1-1; D uncertain. The V gene's germline CDR1 is SGDLS and CDR2 YYNGEE. The CDR3 has 13 amino acids. Trimming stripped 2 bases from V and 5 bases from J, with 10 bases between. The CDR3 sequence: CASSVRERTEAFF. CDR3 nucleotides: TGTGCCAGCAGCGTCCGGGAGAGGACTGAAGCTTTCTTT. Drawing the rest from reference TRBV9 and TRBJ1-1, the complete variable domain is DSGVTQTPKHLITATGQRVTLRCSPRSGDLSVYWYQQSLDQGLQFLIQYYNGEERAKGNILERFSAQQFPDLHSELNLSSLELGDSALYFCASSVRERTEAFFGQGTRLTVV.

The sample holds one count of this clonotype. The chain recombines TRBV18 with TRBJ1-1, with D perhaps TRBD1 (6 bases). CDR3 size: 17 residues. Germline-derived CDR1 and CDR2 are KGHSH and LQKENI. The V end was cut by 4 bases, the J end by 10 bases, with 28 bases between. CDR3 sequence: CASSQRGGGSNTEGAFF. In DNA form, the CDR3 reads TGTGCCAGCTCACAAAGAGGTGGGGGCTCGAACACTGAAGGAGCTTTCTTT. Full variable domain (missing parts from reference TRBV18 and TRBJ1-1): NAGVMQNPRHLVRRRGQEARLRCSPMKGHSHVYWYRQLPEEGLKFMVYLQKENIIDESGMPKERFSAEFPKEGPSILRIQQVVRGDSAAYFCASSQRGGGSNTEGAFFGQGTRLTVV.

The table lists this clonotype with many counts. This chain links TRBV12-3 or TRBV12-4 with TRBJ2-5; no firm D call. This CDR3 spans 13 amino acids. Trimming removed 3 bases from V and 4 bases from J, with 9 bases in between. The chain's CDR3 is CASSFGPLETQYF. CDR3 coding DNA: TGTGCCAGCAGTTTTGGACCGCTAGAGACCCAGTACTTC.

The V gene is TRBV14, the J gene TRBJ1-2; 10 positions match TRBD1. The germline CDR1 and CDR2 sequences are SGHDN and FVKESK. Germline trimming cut 1 base from V and 4 bases from J; bases unmatched to any gene: 3. The CDR3 runs to 15 residues. The CDR3 DNA follows: TGTGCCAGCAGCCAAGCCGGGACAGGGGCCTATGGCTACACCTTC. This sequence encodes CASSQAGTGAYGYTF.

V usage is TRBV10-3 and J usage is TRBJ1-6; possibly TRBD1 for D (5 bases). CDR1 and CDR2 (germline): ENHRY, SYGVKD. The CDR3 consists of 16 residues. V lost 10 bases to trimming and J lost 2 bases, with 18 bases between them. In DNA, the CDR3 is TGTGCCAGCAGCCCCGAAGGGACGGCCTATAATTCACCCCTCCACTTT. Its translation: CASSPEGTAYNSPLHF.

The chain uses TRBV5-1 and TRBJ1-1; D is ambiguous. This CDR3 spans 14 amino acids. V was clipped by 4 bases and J by 6 bases, with 16 bases between them. Germline V gene sequence: CDR1 SGHRS, CDR2 YFSETQ. The CDR3 nucleotides read TGCGCCAGCAGCCCTCGGTCCGTTTTGTCTGAAGCTTTCTTT. Encoded protein: CASSPRSVLSEAFF. The complete variable domain, with remaining parts taken from reference TRBV5-1 and TRBJ1-1, reads KAGVTQTPRYLIKTRGQQVTLSCSPISGHRSVSWYQQTPGQGLQFLFEYFSETQRNKGNFPGRFSGRQFSNSRSEMNVSTLELGDSALYLCASSPRSVLSEAFFGQGTRLTVV.

The chain employs TRBV12-3 or TRBV12-4 and TRBJ2-7; possibly TRBD1 for D (5 bases). CDR3 length: 14 amino acids. Trimming left V 6 bases short and J 0 bases short, with 12 bases between. The CDR3 is CASSPTENSYEQYF. CDR3 coding DNA: TGTGCCAGCAGCCCGACAGAAAACTCCTACGAGCAGTACTTC.

To note about this clonotype: It may be a read error: a sequence one base away is much more abundant. The V call is TRBV20-1, the J call TRBJ1-4; weak D call: TRBD1 (5 bases). Germline V gives CDR1 DFQATT, CDR2 SNEGSKA (reference sequence). CDR3 length: 14 amino acids. Trimming stripped 0 bases from V and 7 bases from J, with 12 bases between. CDR3 amino acids: CSARDGRGTEKLFF. The CDR3 nucleotides are TGCAGTGCTAGAGATGGGAGGGGTACTGAAAAACTGTTTTTT.

This rearrangement joins TRBV2 to TRBJ1-1; a weak D match, TRBD1 (5 bases). The V gene's germline CDR1 is SNHLY and CDR2 FYNNEI. V was cut by 6 bases and J by 0 bases, with 17 bases left in between. The CDR3 loop spans 16 amino acids. The CDR3, as DNA: TGTGCCAGCAGCGTTCCAGACAGCCGGATGAACACTGAAGCTTTCTTT. This codes for CASSVPDSRMNTEAFF.